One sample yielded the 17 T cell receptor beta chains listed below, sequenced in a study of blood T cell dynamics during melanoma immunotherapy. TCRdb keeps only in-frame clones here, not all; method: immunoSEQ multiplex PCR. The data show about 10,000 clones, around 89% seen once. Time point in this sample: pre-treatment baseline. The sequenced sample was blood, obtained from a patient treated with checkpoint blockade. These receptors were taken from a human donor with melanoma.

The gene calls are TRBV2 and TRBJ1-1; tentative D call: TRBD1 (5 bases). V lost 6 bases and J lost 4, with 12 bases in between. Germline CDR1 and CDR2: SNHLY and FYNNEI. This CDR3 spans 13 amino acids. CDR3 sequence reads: CASRWDPSTEAFF. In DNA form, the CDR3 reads TGTGCCAGCAGATGGGACCCCAGCACTGAAGCTTTCTTT.

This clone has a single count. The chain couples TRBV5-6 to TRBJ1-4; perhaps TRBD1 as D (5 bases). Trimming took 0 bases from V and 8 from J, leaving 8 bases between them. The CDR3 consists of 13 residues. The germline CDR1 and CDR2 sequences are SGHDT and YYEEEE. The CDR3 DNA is TGTGCCAGCAGCTTGGAATGGGACGAAAAACTGTTTTTT. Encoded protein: CASSLEWDEKLFF. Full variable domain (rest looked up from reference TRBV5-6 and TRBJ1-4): DAGVTQSPTHLIKTRGQQVTLRCSPKSGHDTVSWYQQALGQGPQFIFQYYEEEERQRGNFPDRFSGHQFPNYSSELNVNALLLGDSALYLCASSLEWDEKLFFGSGTQLSVL.

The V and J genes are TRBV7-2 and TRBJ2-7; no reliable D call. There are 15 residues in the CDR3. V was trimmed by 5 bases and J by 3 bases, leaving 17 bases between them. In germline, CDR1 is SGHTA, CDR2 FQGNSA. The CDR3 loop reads CASSPGPGQGYEQYV. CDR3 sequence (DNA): TGTGCCAGCAGCCCTGGGCCCGGCCAAGGCTACGAGCAGTACGTC.

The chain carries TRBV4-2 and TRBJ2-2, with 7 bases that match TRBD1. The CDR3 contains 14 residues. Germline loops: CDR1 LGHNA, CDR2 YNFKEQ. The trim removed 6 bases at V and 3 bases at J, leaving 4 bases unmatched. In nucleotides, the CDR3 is TGTGCCAGCAGAAGGGGGCCGGACACCGGGGAGCTGTTTTTT. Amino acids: CASRRGPDTGELFF.

CDR3 bases: TGTGCCAGCAGCCTCGGACAGGGAGGGCGTGAAAAACTGTTTTTT. It yields the protein CASSLGQGGREKLFF. The rearrangement joins TRBV7-9 to TRBJ1-4; 8 bases line up with TRBD1. The CDR3 consists of 15 residues. Per the germline V gene, CDR1 is SEHNR and CDR2 is FQNEAQ (reference sequence). With 5 bases clipped from V and 7 bases from J, the junction kept 9 bases outside the gene matches.

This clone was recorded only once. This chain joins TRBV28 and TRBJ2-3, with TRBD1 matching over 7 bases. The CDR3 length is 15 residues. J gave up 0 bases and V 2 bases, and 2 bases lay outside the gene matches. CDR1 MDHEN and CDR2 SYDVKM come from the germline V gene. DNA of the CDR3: TGTGCCAGCAGTTTAGGGACAGCTAGCACAGATACGCAGTATTTT. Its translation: CASSLGTASTDTQYF.

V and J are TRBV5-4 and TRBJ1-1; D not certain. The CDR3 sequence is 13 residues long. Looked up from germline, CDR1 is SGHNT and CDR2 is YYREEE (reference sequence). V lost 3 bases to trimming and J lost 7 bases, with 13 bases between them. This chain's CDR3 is CASSSGPRFEAFF. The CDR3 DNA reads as TGTGCCAGCAGCTCAGGACCGCGCTTTGAAGCTTTCTTT.

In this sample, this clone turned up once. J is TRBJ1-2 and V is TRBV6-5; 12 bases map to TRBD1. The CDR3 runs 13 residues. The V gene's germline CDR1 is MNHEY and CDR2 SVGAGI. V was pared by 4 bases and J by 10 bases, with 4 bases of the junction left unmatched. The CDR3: CASSFGDRGPYTF. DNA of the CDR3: TGTGCCAGCAGTTTCGGGGACAGGGGGCCCTACACCTTC.

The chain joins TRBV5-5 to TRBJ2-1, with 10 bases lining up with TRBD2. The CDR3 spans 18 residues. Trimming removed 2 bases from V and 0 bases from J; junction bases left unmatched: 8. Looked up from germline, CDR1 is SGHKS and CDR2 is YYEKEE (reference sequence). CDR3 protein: CASSFRLAGASSYNEQFF. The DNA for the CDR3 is TGTGCCAGCAGCTTTAGGCTAGCGGGGGCCAGCTCCTACAATGAGCAGTTCTTC. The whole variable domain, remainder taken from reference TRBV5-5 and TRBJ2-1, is DAGVTQSPTHLIKTRGQQVTLRCSPISGHKSVSWYQQVLGQGPQFIFQYYEKEERGRGNFPDRFSARQFPNYSSELNVNALLLGDSALYLCASSFRLAGASSYNEQFFGPGTRLTVL.

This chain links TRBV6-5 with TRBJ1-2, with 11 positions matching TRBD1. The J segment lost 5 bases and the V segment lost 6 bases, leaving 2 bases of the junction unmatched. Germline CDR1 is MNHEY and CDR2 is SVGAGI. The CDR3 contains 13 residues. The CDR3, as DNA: TGTGCCAGCAGCGGGACAGGGGGGTATGGCTACACCTTC. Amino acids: CASSGTGGYGYTF.

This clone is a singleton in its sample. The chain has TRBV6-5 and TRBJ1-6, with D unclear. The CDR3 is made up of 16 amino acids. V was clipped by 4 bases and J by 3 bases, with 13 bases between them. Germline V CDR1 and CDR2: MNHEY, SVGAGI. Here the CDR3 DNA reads TGTGCCAGCAGTTTGCAAGGACGGCACTATAATTCACCCCTCCACTTT. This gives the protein CASSLQGRHYNSPLHF.

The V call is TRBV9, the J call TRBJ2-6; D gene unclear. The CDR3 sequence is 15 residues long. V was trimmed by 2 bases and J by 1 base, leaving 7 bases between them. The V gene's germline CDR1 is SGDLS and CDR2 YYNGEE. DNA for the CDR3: TGTGCCAGCAGCGTTGAGTATTCTGGGGCCAACGTCCTGACTTTC. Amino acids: CASSVEYSGANVLTF. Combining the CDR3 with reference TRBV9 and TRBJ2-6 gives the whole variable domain DSGVTQTPKHLITATGQRVTLRCSPRSGDLSVYWYQQSLDQGLQFLIQYYNGEERAKGNILERFSAQQFPDLHSELNLSSLELGDSALYFCASSVEYSGANVLTFGAGSRLTVL.

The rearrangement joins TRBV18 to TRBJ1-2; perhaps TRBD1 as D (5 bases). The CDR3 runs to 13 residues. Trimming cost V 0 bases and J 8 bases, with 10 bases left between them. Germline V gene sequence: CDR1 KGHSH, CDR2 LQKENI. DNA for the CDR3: TGTGCCAGCTCACCACCATCAAGGGGCGGCTACACCTTC. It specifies CASSPPSRGGYTF.

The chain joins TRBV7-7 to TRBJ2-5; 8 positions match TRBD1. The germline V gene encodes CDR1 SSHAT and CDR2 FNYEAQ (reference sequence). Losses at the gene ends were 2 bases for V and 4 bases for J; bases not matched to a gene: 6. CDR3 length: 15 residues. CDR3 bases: TGTGCCAGCAGCTTAACAGGACAGGGTGTAGAGACCCAGTACTTC. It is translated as CASSLTGQGVETQYF.

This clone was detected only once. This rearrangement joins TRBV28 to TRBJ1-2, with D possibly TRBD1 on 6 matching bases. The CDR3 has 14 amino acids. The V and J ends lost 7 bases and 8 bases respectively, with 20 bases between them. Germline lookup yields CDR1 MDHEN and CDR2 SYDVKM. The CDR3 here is CASTLGGGPQGYTF. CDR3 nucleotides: TGTGCCAGCACCCTGGGCGGGGGGCCCCAGGGCTACACCTTC.

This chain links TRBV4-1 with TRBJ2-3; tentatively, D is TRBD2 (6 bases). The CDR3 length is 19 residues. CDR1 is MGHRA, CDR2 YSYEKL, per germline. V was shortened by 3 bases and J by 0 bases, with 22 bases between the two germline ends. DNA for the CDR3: TGCGCCAGCAGCCACCTCAGAGGGAGGTTAGGTTTAAGCACAGATACGCAGTATTTT. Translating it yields CASSHLRGRLGLSTDTQYF.

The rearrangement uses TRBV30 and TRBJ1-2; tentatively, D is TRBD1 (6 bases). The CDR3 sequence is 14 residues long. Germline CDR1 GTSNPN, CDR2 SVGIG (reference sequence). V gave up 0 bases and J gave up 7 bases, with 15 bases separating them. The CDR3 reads CAWSVRRGALGYTF. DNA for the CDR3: TGTGCCTGGAGTGTACGGCGGGGGGCGCTTGGCTACACCTTC.